This T cell receptor beta chain stems from a study of T cell repertoires in cytomegalovirus infection. Whole-study results and caveats: HLA-C-restricted TCR beta clonotypes specific for CMV led the ex vivo response.

This CDR3 region has 15 residues. The germline V gene has CDR1 SGHAT and CDR2 FQNNGV. Trimming shortened V by 5 bases and J by 4 bases, and 14 bases separated the two germline ends. Via MiXCR, TCRdb re-called the reads, giving one row per CDR3 protein. The data contain roughly 920,000 distinct CDR3 sequences, approximately 31% of them singletons. In regard to this clonotype: What it recognizes is unknown.

The sequence was obtained from a human donor in good health (CMV status not recorded). Some clones in this sample may be carry-over from other donors' samples. Sequencing was performed on cultured CD8+ T cells from PBMCs, taken from culture after CMV antigen stimulation. J is TRBJ2-2 and V is TRBV11-2; D not resolved. The CDR3 sequence is CASSPRGTFTGELFF. The DNA for the CDR3 is TGTGCCAGCAGCCCCCGAGGAACTTTCACCGGGGAGCTGTTTTTT.